A single sample gave rise to the 8 T cell receptor beta chains below, sequenced in a study of molecular identifiers for immune sequencing clone quantification. TCRdb called the PCR reads again in MiXCR, with one record for every CDR3 protein. The sample has hundreds of thousands of distinct CDR3 sequences; roughly 27% are singletons. Sequenced: naive CD8+ T cells from blood, with Jurkat cell RNA spiked in. Subset described: FACS-sorted CD8+CD4-CCR7+CD45RA+ naive T cells. These receptors all stem from a human donor in good health. Some libraries in this study had Jurkat cell RNA spiked in.

This clonotype was seen at least ten times. The chain couples TRBV6-2 or TRBV6-3 to TRBJ2-5; D possibly corresponds to TRBD2 (6 bases). Trimming left V 2 bases short and J 4 bases short, with 14 bases between. The CDR3 totals 15 residues. CDR1 MNHEY and CDR2 SVGEGT come from the germline V gene. The CDR3 spells CASSYLRLGGETQYF. For the CDR3, the DNA is TGTGCCAGCAGTTACCTCCGACTGGGAGGAGAGACCCAGTACTTC.

This clonotype was counted between two and nine times. Compared with germline, one end of the junction differs, possibly owing to a read error. This chain connects TRBV14 to TRBJ1-1; D is undetermined. The V gene's germline CDR1 is SGHDN and CDR2 FVKESK. The CDR3 covers 15 residues. CDR3 region: CASGQAGALSTEAFF. CDR3 DNA sequence: TGTGCCAGCGGCCAAGCAGGAGCTCTGAGCACTGAAGCTTTCTTT.

This clonotype was recorded at least ten times. This chain joins TRBV29-1 and TRBJ2-7; tentative D call: TRBD2 (6 bases). The V end lost 1 base, the J end lost 7 bases, and 11 bases lay between the germline ends. Germline values: CDR1 SQVTM, CDR2 ANQGSEA. CDR3 length equals 12 residues. CDR3 sequence: CSVEGQAGEQYF. DNA of the CDR3: TGCAGCGTTGAAGGCCAGGCGGGGGAGCAGTACTTC.

A note on this clonotype: This clone may be a read error of a much larger clone one base away. The chain has TRBV4-1 and TRBJ2-7; 7 bases map to TRBD1. V dropped 0 bases and J dropped 5; count of bases not matched to a gene: 7. This CDR3 has 15 residues. Germline assignment: CDR1 MGHRA and CDR2 YSYEKL. The CDR3, as DNA: TGCGCCAGCAGCCAAGATGGGACAGAAACCAACGAGCAGTACTTC. This sequence encodes CASSQDGTETNEQYF.

This clonotype has a handful of counts. The V call is TRBV6-2 or TRBV6-3, the J call TRBJ2-2; D is unclear. V was shortened by 8 bases and J by 3 bases, with 7 bases between the two germline ends. Germline loops: CDR1 MNHEY, CDR2 SVGEGT. There are 12 residues in the CDR3. The DNA for the CDR3 is TGTGCCAGCCCCGACCACACCGGGGAGCTGTTTTTT. Its protein is CASPDHTGELFF.

This clonotype turned up a few times. The genes are TRBV28 and TRBJ2-1; D may match TRBD1 or TRBD2 (6 bases each). Trimming pared 2 bases from V and 3 bases from J, leaving 11 bases between. The CDR3 is 15 amino acids. Germline lookup yields CDR1 MDHEN and CDR2 SYDVKM. In DNA form, the CDR3 reads TGTGCCAGCAGTTTAAAGGGGGGAAACTACAATGAGCAGTTCTTC. It codes for CASSLKGGNYNEQFF. The variable domain in full, completed from reference TRBV28 and TRBJ2-1, reads DVKVTQSSRYLVKRTGEKVFLECVQDMDHENMFWYRQDPGLGLRLIYFSYDVKMKEKGDIPEGYSVSREKKERFSLILESASTNQTSMYLCASSLKGGNYNEQFFGPGTRLTVL.

The genes are TRBV5-6 and TRBJ1-1, with D uncertain. CDR1 and CDR2 (germline): SGHDT, YYEEEE. The CDR3 has 12 residues. V was cut by 4 bases and J by 4 bases, with 8 bases left in between. Written as DNA, the CDR3 is TGTGCCAGCAGCCTGAGTATCACTGAAGCTTTCTTT. It yields the protein CASSLSITEAFF.

This clonotype has more than one count but fewer than ten. The genes are TRBV7-9 and TRBJ1-1; D perhaps matches TRBD1 (6 bases). The CDR3 extends over 15 amino acids. The ends were cut back, 1 base at V and 8 bases at J, with 17 bases in the middle. Germline-derived CDR1 and CDR2 are SEHNR and FQNEAQ (reference sequence). The CDR3 reads CASSLVGGHPSEAFF. The CDR3 region has the DNA TGTGCCAGCAGCTTAGTGGGGGGCCATCCCTCGGAAGCTTTCTTT.